This entry describes one TCR beta chain. Source study methods: How many nucleated cells were present was estimated from reference gene primer amplification. Measured with immunoSEQ multiplex PCR; TCRdb has only the in-frame clones, and not every one. V and J calls and clone size come straight from that table; D and trimming were deduced from the DNA. The sample has tens of thousands of clones; about 89% are singletons. The germline CDR1 and CDR2 sequences are MNHEY and SVGAGI. J was trimmed by 6 bases and V by 7 bases; bases with no gene match: 13. This CDR3 has 15 residues. The record originates from a study of blood T cell repertoires in COVID-19.

Sequencing was done on a sample of peripheral blood. The V gene is TRBV6-5, the J gene TRBJ1-1; 8 nucleotides align to TRBD1. This TCR came from a man aged 65-85 years with active COVID-19. The CDR3 loop reads CASKPGQAAPPEAFF. The CDR3 DNA is TGTGCCAGCAAACCGGGACAGGCCGCTCCCCCTGAAGCTTTCTTT.